These 19 T cell receptor beta chains came from one sample sequenced in a study. TCRdb fed the RT-PCR reads into MiXCR, producing one record per CDR3 protein. The table lists about 680,000 distinct CDR3 sequences, 14% of them singletons. The sample comprised memory CD4+ T cells from blood. These TCRs come from a female donor in good health, serving as a healthy control.

This clonotype showed up just a few times. The chain carries TRBV18 and TRBJ2-7; maybe TRBD1 (6 bases). From germline, CDR1 is KGHSH and CDR2 LQKENI. Between the trimmed V and J ends, which lost 2 bases and 7 bases, there was a span of 15 bases. The CDR3 extends over 14 amino acids. In DNA form, the CDR3 reads TGTGCCAGCTCACCAGCGTCTGACAGGCTGGAGCAGTACTTC. It yields the protein CASSPASDRLEQYF.

A few counts support this clonotype. V and J are TRBV3-1 and TRBJ2-3; D remains ambiguous. Germline lookup yields CDR1 LGHDT and CDR2 YNNKEL (reference sequence). The V end lost 6 bases, the J end lost 2 bases, and 3 bases lay between the germline ends. The length of the CDR3 is 11 residues. CDR3 DNA: TGTGCCAGCAGGCACACAGATACGCAGTATTTT. This codes for CASRHTDTQYF.

This clonotype was detected only a few times. J is TRBJ2-2 and V is TRBV28; 8 nucleotides align to TRBD2. In germline, CDR1 is MDHEN, CDR2 SYDVKM. Trimming cost V 5 bases and J 5 bases; bases outside gene matches: 4. This CDR3 comprises 14 residues. CDR3: CASSSGSRTGELFF. The CDR3 DNA sequence: TGTGCCAGCAGTAGCGGGAGCAGGACCGGGGAGCTGTTTTTT.

This clonotype has a handful of counts. This rearrangement joins TRBV5-1 to TRBJ2-2, with D possibly being TRBD2 (6 bases). Between the trimmed V and J ends, which lost 4 bases and 3 bases, there was a span of 10 bases. From germline, CDR1 is SGHRS and CDR2 YFSETQ. This CDR3 comprises 14 residues. CDR3 sequence (DNA): TGCGCCAGCAGCGCTTTAGCGGACACCGGGGAGCTGTTTTTT. This translates into CASSALADTGELFF.

This clonotype was seen many times. V and J are TRBV6-5 and TRBJ1-5; D might be TRBD1 (5 bases). Germline lookup yields CDR1 MNHEY and CDR2 SVGAGI. This CDR3 has 14 residues. V gave up 2 bases and J gave up 7 bases, with 12 bases separating them. CDR3 DNA sequence: TGTGCCAGCAGTTACGCTTGGGGCGGGCAGCCCCAGCATTTT. This sequence encodes CASSYAWGGQPQHF.

This clonotype came up a few times. The chain joins TRBV20-1 to TRBJ1-3; 9 bases map to TRBD1. After removal of 5 bases from V and 5 bases from J, the junction contained 7 bases not matched to a gene. This CDR3 has 14 residues. In germline, CDR1 is DFQATT, CDR2 SNEGSKA (reference sequence). In nucleotides, the CDR3 is TGCAGTGCTCGACGGACAGGGGAGAGAAACACCATATATTTT. Translation: CSARRTGERNTIYF.

This clonotype was counted many times. Here the CDR3 reads CSALPGTSGSYEQYF. Written as DNA, the CDR3 is TGCAGTGCCCTTCCCGGGACTAGCGGCTCCTACGAGCAGTACTTC. The V and J genes are TRBV20-1 and TRBJ2-7, with 11 bases aligning to TRBD2. After removal of 6 bases from V and 0 bases from J, the junction contained 7 bases not matched to a gene. The CDR3 extends over 15 amino acids. Germline assignment: CDR1 DFQATT and CDR2 SNEGSKA (reference sequence).

This clonotype was seen a few times. The chain carries TRBV12-3 or TRBV12-4 and TRBJ2-2; D not resolved. V dropped 10 bases and J dropped 6 bases, with 15 bases sitting between them. This CDR3 contains 13 residues. The CDR3 DNA follows: TGTGCCACCTCGATAGGAGTTCCCGGGGAGCTGTTTTTT. Amino acid sequence: CATSIGVPGELFF.

This clonotype was seen ten or more times. This chain connects TRBV20-1 to TRBJ1-6; D gene ambiguous. V shed 1 base and J shed 11 bases, with 12 bases lying between them. CDR1 DFQATT and CDR2 SNEGSKA come from the germline V gene (reference sequence). The CDR3 covers 13 residues. CDR3 sequence reads: CSARGVAIAPLHF. CDR3 bases: TGCAGTGCTAGAGGTGTGGCGATAGCACCCCTCCACTTT.

The rearrangement links TRBV7-2 to TRBJ2-1; the match to TRBD2 covers 7 bases. Germline V gives CDR1 SGHTA, CDR2 FQGNSA. Unmatched junction bases numbered 12, after V lost 2 bases and J lost 8 bases. The CDR3 totals 16 residues. CDR3 residues: CASSLNGRELGYEQFF. As DNA, the CDR3 is TGTGCCAGCAGCTTAAATGGGCGGGAGTTAGGGTATGAGCAGTTCTTC.

The V call is TRBV19, the J call TRBJ2-2; TRBD1 matches at 8 bases. The CDR3 consists of 14 residues. V lost 3 bases and J lost 5; bases outside the gene matches: 2. The V gene's germline CDR1 is LNHDA and CDR2 SQIVND (reference sequence). The CDR3 is CASSIRTGTGELFF. The CDR3 DNA sequence: TGTGCCAGTAGTATTCGGACAGGGACCGGGGAGCTGTTTTTT.

There are a few counts of this clonotype. The CDR3, as DNA: TGTGCCACCAGTAGCGGGAGCGGCACAGATACGCAGTATTTT. Residues: CATSSGSGTDTQYF. The chain carries TRBV24-1 and TRBJ2-3, with TRBD2 matching over 8 bases. The germline CDR1 and CDR2 sequences are KGHDR and SFDVKD. This CDR3 is built from 14 residues. Trimming at V came to 6 bases and at J to 1 base, leaving 2 bases not matched to a gene.

The chain employs TRBV20-1 and TRBJ2-7; 8 positions agree with TRBD2. Unmatched junction bases numbered 9, after V lost 3 bases and J lost 2 bases. CDR3 length: 15 residues. Germline CDR1 DFQATT, CDR2 SNEGSKA (reference sequence). The CDR3 nucleotides are TGCAGTGCTAGCTCCGGGACTAGTCTTCCCTACGAGCAGTACTTC. It yields the protein CSASSGTSLPYEQYF.

This clonotype was found many times. This chain connects TRBV20-1 to TRBJ2-4, with 10 bases fitting TRBD2. The CDR3 loop spans 14 amino acids. Trimming at V came to 2 bases and at J to 11 bases, leaving 9 bases not matched to a gene. From germline, CDR1 is DFQATT and CDR2 SNEGSKA (reference sequence). CDR3 nucleotides: TGCAGTGCTAGACGGGCTAGCGGGAGTTATCTTCAGTACTTC. Protein product: CSARRASGSYLQYF.

The rearrangement uses TRBV10-3 and TRBJ2-2, with 13 bases matching TRBD2. Trimming removed 6 bases from V and 1 base from J; junction bases left unmatched: 11. The germline V gene has CDR1 ENHRY and CDR2 SYGVKD. CDR3 length: 19 amino acids. For the CDR3, the DNA is TGTGCCATCAGACTAGCGGGAGGGCCAAGTGGGCTGAACACCGGGGAGCTGTTTTTT. Its translation: CAIRLAGGPSGLNTGELFF.

This chain connects TRBV7-2 to TRBJ1-3; 7 nucleotides line up with TRBD1. This CDR3 spans 15 amino acids. V lost 5 bases, J lost 2 bases, and 6 bases stayed unmatched. Germline V gene lookup returns CDR1 SGHTA and CDR2 FQGNSA. The chain's CDR3 is CASSPTQGTGNTIYF. For the CDR3, the DNA is TGTGCCAGCAGCCCGACACAGGGGACTGGAAACACCATATATTTT.

V is TRBV6-5 and J is TRBJ2-5; D gene uncertain. V lost 6 bases and J 5 bases, leaving 13 bases between the germline ends. The length of the CDR3 is 13 residues. CDR1 is MNHEY, CDR2 SVGAGI, per germline. CDR3 residues: CASSSPAGETQYF. CDR3 sequence (DNA): TGTGCCAGCAGCTCCCCAGCTGGGGAGACCCAGTACTTC.

In its sample, this clonotype was seen a few times. CDR3 DNA sequence: TGCAGTGCTAGAGAGGCCTACACAGAGCAGTTCTTC. This encodes CSAREAYTEQFF. The rearrangement joins TRBV20-1 to TRBJ2-1; D not certain. Trimming took 0 bases from V and 10 from J, leaving 10 bases between them. The CDR3 contains 12 residues. Germline CDR1 DFQATT, CDR2 SNEGSKA (reference sequence).

The CDR3 DNA follows: TGTGCCAGCAGCGGACAGGTCTTCTACGAGCAGTACTTC. Translated, it gives CASSGQVFYEQYF. This sequence joins TRBV7-2 and TRBJ2-7; 7 nucleotides match TRBD1. V shed 5 bases and J 3 bases; nucleotides not matched to a gene: 4. Germline assignment: CDR1 SGHTA and CDR2 FQGNSA. The CDR3 extends over 13 amino acids.